This T cell receptor (beta chain) stems from a study of blood T cell repertoires in COVID-19. Study-level information: Acute and convalescent COVID-19 samples came from the United States, Italy and Spain.

Measured with immunoSEQ multiplex PCR; TCRdb has only the in-frame clones, and not every one. The sample contains some 130,000 clones, around 86% of which appear only once. Trimming cost V 5 bases and J 2 bases, with 12 bases left between them. The germline gives CDR1 SGHRS, CDR2 YFSETQ. This CDR3 comprises 14 residues. This chain uses TRBV5-1 with TRBJ2-3; possible D gene TRBD1, 5 bases. Material for sequencing was peripheral blood. The source of this sequence is a woman in her 70s with COVID-19, enrolled during active disease. The CDR3 DNA sequence: TGCGCCAGCAGTCAGGCAGGGCACACAGATACGCAGTATTTT. This codes for CASSQAGHTDTQYF. The whole variable domain, filled in from reference TRBV5-1 and TRBJ2-3, reads KAGVTQTPRYLIKTRGQQVTLSCSPISGHRSVSWYQQTPGQGLQFLFEYFSETQRNKGNFPGRFSGRQFSNSRSEMNVSTLELGDSALYLCASSQAGHTDTQYFGPGTRLTVL.